The 29 T cell receptor beta chains below all came from one sample that was sequenced in a study of OX40 agonist ivuxolimab in advanced cancers. TCRdb's table, derived via immunoSEQ multiplex PCR, lists solely in-frame clones and lacks some. The sample holds some 57,000 clones; roughly 90% are singletons and the top ten take roughly 4.8%. Specimen: CD4+ or CD8+ T cells sorted from blood, collected in a trial of the OX40 agonist ivuxolimab. These receptors were obtained from an adult with an advanced solid tumor such as melanoma, head and neck, liver or kidney cancer.

The V and J genes are TRBV7-9 and TRBJ2-3; 8 bases align to TRBD2. Germline V gene sequence: CDR1 SEHNR, CDR2 FQNEAQ (reference sequence). Trimming removed 5 bases from V and 0 bases from J; junction bases left unmatched: 7. This CDR3 is built from 16 residues. CDR3 region: CASSPLGTRSTDTQYF. In DNA form, the CDR3 reads TGTGCCAGCAGCCCGCTAGGGACTAGAAGCACAGATACGCAGTATTTT. The complete variable domain, with remaining parts taken from reference TRBV7-9 and TRBJ2-3, reads DTGVSQNPRHKITKRGQNVTFRCDPISEHNRLYWYRQTLGQGPEFLTYFQNEAQLEKSRLLSDRFSAERPKGSFSTLEIQRTEQGDSAMYLCASSPLGTRSTDTQYFGPGTRLTVL.

This clone was seen only a few times. The CDR3 loop reads CASSYDSRLRQPQHF. CDR3 in DNA: TGTGCCAGCAGTTACGATTCACGACTTCGGCAGCCCCAGCATTTT. The J gene is TRBJ1-5, the V gene TRBV6-5; D is unresolved. This CDR3 region has 15 residues. V was clipped by 2 bases and J by 7 bases, with 15 bases between them. CDR1 is MNHEY, CDR2 SVGAGI, per germline.

The chain uses TRBV27 and TRBJ1-5, with D perhaps matching TRBD1 (5 bases). Germline-derived CDR1 and CDR2 are MNHEY and SMNVEV (reference sequence). V was shortened by 6 bases and J by 3 bases, with 12 bases between the two germline ends. This CDR3 is 14 amino acids long. The CDR3 DNA sequence: TGTGCCAGCAGCTTTCAGGGTATCAATCAGCCCCAGCATTTT. Translating it yields CASSFQGINQPQHF.

The chain has TRBV5-1 and TRBJ1-1; possibly TRBD1 for D (6 bases). The CDR3 spans 13 residues. V was shortened by 4 bases and J by 1 base, with 8 bases between the two germline ends. The germline gives CDR1 SGHRS, CDR2 YFSETQ. CDR3 nucleotides: TGCGCCAGCAGCCGGACAGCGAACACTGAAGCTTTCTTT. Its translation is CASSRTANTEAFF.

This chain joins TRBV7-5 and TRBJ1-5; the D segment call TRBD1 is taken from the table without a DNA check. TRBV7-5 is a pseudogene. The CDR3 runs to 16 residues. The CDR3 loop is CARSQGQGHSNQPQHF. The CDR3 DNA follows: TGTGCCAGAAGCCAGGGACAGGGGCATTCCAATCAGCCCCAGCATTTT.

This sequence joins TRBV11-2 and TRBJ2-2; D could derive from TRBD1 or TRBD2 (5 bases each). V shed 3 bases and J shed 6 bases, with 8 bases lying between them. Per the germline V gene, CDR1 is SGHAT and CDR2 is FQNNGV. The CDR3 runs 13 residues. The DNA of the CDR3 is TGTGCCAGCAGCTTGGGGGAAGCCGGGGAGCTGTTTTTT. Its protein product is CASSLGEAGELFF.

The J gene is TRBJ1-5, the V gene TRBV19, with a possible D match to TRBD1 (6 bases). Germline assignment: CDR1 LNHDA and CDR2 SQIVND (reference sequence). The CDR3 is 13 amino acids. V shed 4 bases and J shed 6 bases, with 10 bases lying between them. Here the CDR3 DNA reads TGTGCCAGTAGTAGACAGGTGAGTCAGCCCCAGCATTTT. This gives the protein CASSRQVSQPQHF. The complete variable domain, with remaining parts taken from reference TRBV19 and TRBJ1-5, reads DGGITQSPKYLFRKEGQNVTLSCEQNLNHDAMYWYRQDPGQGLRLIYYSQIVNDFQKGDIAEGYSVSREKKESFPLTVTSAQKNPTAFYLCASSRQVSQPQHFGDGTRLSIL.

The CDR3 bases are TGTGCCAGTAGTATTTGGGAGGGCAATCAGCCCCAGCATTTT. This translates into CASSIWEGNQPQHF. The J gene is TRBJ1-5, the V gene TRBV19; D unclear. CDR1 is LNHDA and CDR2 is SQIVND in the germline V gene (reference sequence). V dropped 3 bases and J dropped 2 bases, with 8 bases sitting between them. This CDR3 is built from 14 residues. The full variable domain, with the rest looked up from reference TRBV19 and TRBJ1-5, is DGGITQSPKYLFRKEGQNVTLSCEQNLNHDAMYWYRQDPGQGLRLIYYSQIVNDFQKGDIAEGYSVSREKKESFPLTVTSAQKNPTAFYLCASSIWEGNQPQHFGDGTRLSIL.

The chain combines TRBV5-1 with TRBJ2-7; 13 bases agree with TRBD2. Losses at the gene ends were 0 bases for V and 6 bases for J; bases not matched to a gene: 9. This CDR3 comprises 17 residues. The germline V gene encodes CDR1 SGHRS and CDR2 YFSETQ. The CDR3 spells CASSLVTSGRAKLEQYF. The CDR3 bases are TGCGCCAGCAGCTTGGTTACTAGCGGGAGGGCCAAGCTCGAGCAGTACTTC.

This clone showed up just a few times. This chain joins TRBV29-1 and TRBJ2-7; D remains ambiguous. Germline V lookup: CDR1 SQVTM, CDR2 ANQGSEA. V dropped 4 bases and J dropped 6 bases, with 10 bases sitting between them. This CDR3 region has 11 residues. The CDR3 is CSVVKGSEQYF. The CDR3 coding sequence is TGCAGCGTTGTAAAGGGATCCGAGCAGTACTTC.

This clone was counted between two and nine times. V and J are TRBV27 and TRBJ2-7; 9 bases match TRBD1. CDR1 and CDR2 (germline): MNHEY, SMNVEV (reference sequence). The CDR3 consists of 15 residues. V was pared by 1 base and J by 1 base, with 2 bases of the junction left unmatched. The CDR3 spells CASSLYGQGSYEQYF. As DNA, the CDR3 is TGTGCCAGCAGTTTATATGGACAGGGGTCCTACGAGCAGTACTTC.

This chain joins TRBV19 and TRBJ2-7; the match to TRBD1 covers 11 bases. CDR1 LNHDA and CDR2 SQIVND come from the germline V gene (reference sequence). The CDR3 consists of 15 residues. V gave up 5 bases and J gave up 5 bases; unmatched junction bases: 8. The CDR3 spells CASSAPDRGPHEQYF. CDR3 nucleotide sequence: TGTGCCAGTAGTGCTCCGGACAGGGGGCCCCACGAGCAGTACTTC.

V gene TRBV5-1 combines with J gene TRBJ2-3, with 10 bases aligning to TRBD1. Germline lookup yields CDR1 SGHRS and CDR2 YFSETQ. There are 16 residues in the CDR3. After removal of 0 bases from V and 3 bases from J, the junction contained 4 bases not matched to a gene. The CDR3 DNA is TGCGCCAGCAGCTTGGGACAGGGGGCGCAGACAGATACGCAGTATTTT. Translating it yields CASSLGQGAQTDTQYF. The full variable domain, its missing parts supplied by reference TRBV5-1 and TRBJ2-3, is KAGVTQTPRYLIKTRGQQVTLSCSPISGHRSVSWYQQTPGQGLQFLFEYFSETQRNKGNFPGRFSGRQFSNSRSEMNVSTLELGDSALYLCASSLGQGAQTDTQYFGPGTRLTVL.

On this clone itself: Other DNA sequences in the sample encode the same CDR3. The CDR3 nucleotides read TGTGCCAGCAGCTTATTGAATGAGCAGTTCTTC. It codes for CASSLLNEQFF. The chain has TRBV11-1 and TRBJ2-1; D is ambiguous. This CDR3 region has 11 residues. Deletions cut 2 bases from V and 7 bases from J, with 3 bases between. CDR1 is SGHAT, CDR2 FQDESV, per germline (reference sequence).

The chain uses TRBV9 and TRBJ2-1; D call uncertain. Germline V lookup: CDR1 SGDLS, CDR2 YYNGEE. The CDR3 sequence is 13 residues long. The V and J ends lost 1 base and 5 bases respectively, with 7 bases between them. The CDR3 here is CASSVRSDNEQFF. CDR3 DNA sequence: TGTGCCAGCAGCGTAAGGTCTGACAATGAGCAGTTCTTC.

The V gene is TRBV28, the J gene TRBJ2-3; D is unclear. The CDR3 totals 12 residues. Trimming pared 8 bases from V and 5 bases from J, leaving 11 bases between. Germline values: CDR1 MDHEN, CDR2 SYDVKM. CDR3 residues: CASQSVVDTQYF. The DNA of the CDR3 is TGTGCCAGCCAAAGCGTGGTAGATACGCAGTATTTT. Together with reference TRBV28 and TRBJ2-3, the CDR3 gives the full variable domain: DVKVTQSSRYLVKRTGEKVFLECVQDMDHENMFWYRQDPGLGLRLIYFSYDVKMKEKGDIPEGYSVSREKKERFSLILESASTNQTSMYLCASQSVVDTQYFGPGTRLTVL.

The V gene is TRBV19, the J gene TRBJ1-1; D not resolved. Between the trimmed V and J ends, which lost 3 bases and 8 bases, there was a span of 16 bases. The germline V gene has CDR1 LNHDA and CDR2 SQIVND (reference sequence). The CDR3 totals 14 residues. The CDR3 loop is CASSISGTVGEAFF. In DNA form, the CDR3 reads TGTGCCAGTAGTATCTCCGGCACAGTGGGGGAAGCTTTCTTT.

The chain recombines TRBV19 with TRBJ2-3; 12 positions match TRBD2. Trimming took 4 bases from V and 4 from J; bases not matched to a gene: 3. The CDR3 has 15 amino acids. From germline, CDR1 is LNHDA and CDR2 SQIVND (reference sequence). This CDR3 reads CASSTLAGGSDTQYF. Written as DNA, the CDR3 is TGTGCCAGTAGTACTCTAGCGGGAGGGTCAGATACGCAGTATTTT.

The V gene is TRBV5-1, the J gene TRBJ2-7; possibly TRBD2 for D (6 bases). CDR3 length: 14 residues. Trimming left V 4 bases short and J 0 bases short, with 11 bases between. Germline CDR1 is SGHRS and CDR2 is YFSETQ. This CDR3 reads CASSPSGGSYEQYF. The CDR3 DNA is TGCGCCAGCAGCCCTTCCGGGGGCTCCTACGAGCAGTACTTC.

The rearrangement links TRBV11-2 to TRBJ2-5; either TRBD1 or TRBD2 may supply D (5 bases each). The germline gives CDR1 SGHAT, CDR2 FQNNGV. This CDR3 contains 15 residues. Trimming stripped 5 bases from V and 1 base from J, with 14 bases between. CDR3 coding DNA: TGTGCCAGCAGCACCTCTTTTGGGGGCCAAGAGACCCAGTACTTC. It codes for CASSTSFGGQETQYF.

The CDR3, as DNA: TGTGCCAGCAGCTTAGACGGGGGGGACTATGGCTACACCTTC. Residues: CASSLDGGDYGYTF. The V call is TRBV11-3, the J call TRBJ1-2; perhaps TRBD1 as D (5 bases). Trimming took 0 bases from V and 3 from J, leaving 8 bases between them. Germline V gives CDR1 SGHNT, CDR2 YENEEA. The CDR3 has 14 residues.

The chain is built from TRBV5-4 and TRBJ2-2; possibly TRBD1 for D (6 bases). With 0 bases removed from V and 5 bases from J, the gap between germline ends came to 14 bases. Germline V gene data show CDR1 as SGHNT and CDR2 as YYREEE (reference sequence). The CDR3 contains 16 residues. The CDR3 coding sequence is TGTGCCAGCAGCTTGGAGCTACAGGGTACAACCGGGGAGCTGTTTTTT. It codes for CASSLELQGTTGELFF.

The J gene is TRBJ1-2, the V gene TRBV30; a possible D gene is TRBD1 (5 bases). Trimming took off 3 bases at V and 4 bases at J, with 12 bases between the two ends. Per germline, CDR1 GTSNPN and CDR2 SVGIG (reference sequence). This CDR3 has 13 residues. CDR3 residues: CAWRETGTYGYTF. The CDR3 nucleotides are TGTGCCTGGAGGGAAACCGGGACCTATGGCTACACCTTC.

The rearrangement joins TRBV30 to TRBJ1-1; 10 bases are a match to TRBD1. The length of the CDR3 is 16 residues. Germline CDR1 reads GTSNPN; CDR2 reads SVGIG (reference sequence). J lost 1 base, V lost 3 bases, and 8 bases had no gene match. The CDR3 sequence is CAWRPYRDRGNTEAFF. The CDR3 nucleotides are TGTGCCTGGAGGCCGTACCGGGACAGGGGGAACACTGAAGCTTTCTTT.

The J gene is TRBJ1-2, the V gene TRBV11-2, with D possibly being TRBD1 (5 bases). In germline, CDR1 is SGHAT, CDR2 FQNNGV. Trimming took 4 bases from V and 4 from J, leaving 10 bases between them. The CDR3 loop spans 13 amino acids. CDR3 loop: CASSSGHGYGYTF. CDR3 in DNA: TGTGCCAGCAGCTCCGGACACGGCTATGGCTACACCTTC. Drawing the rest from reference TRBV11-2 and TRBJ1-2, the complete variable domain is EAGVAQSPRYKIIEKRQSVAFWCNPISGHATLYWYQQILGQGPKLLIQFQNNGVVDDSQLPKDRFSAERLKGVDSTLKIQPAKLEDSAVYLCASSSGHGYGYTFGSGTRLTVV.

The rearrangement joins TRBV6-5 to TRBJ2-3; D is uncertain. Between the trimmed V and J ends, which lost 0 bases and 1 base, there was a span of 11 bases. The CDR3 has 16 residues. The germline V gene encodes CDR1 MNHEY and CDR2 SVGAGI. CDR3 sequence: CASSYSLGTGTDTQYF. In nucleotides, the CDR3 is TGTGCCAGCAGTTACTCTCTAGGAACTGGCACAGATACGCAGTATTTT.

The chain employs TRBV28 and TRBJ2-2; maybe TRBD2 (6 bases). CDR1 is MDHEN and CDR2 is SYDVKM in the germline V gene. The CDR3 sequence is 14 residues long. Between the trimmed V and J ends, which lost 7 bases and 5 bases, there was a span of 14 bases. The CDR3 loop reads CASMRGGRTGELFF. DNA for the CDR3: TGTGCCAGCATGCGGGGAGGACGGACCGGGGAGCTGTTTTTT.

The chain couples TRBV18 to TRBJ1-1; D not certain. This CDR3 has 12 amino acids. Per germline, CDR1 KGHSH and CDR2 LQKENI. V was shortened by 2 bases and J by 4 bases, with 5 bases between the two germline ends. The CDR3 nucleotides read TGTGCCAGCTCACCAGTGACCACTGAAGCTTTCTTT. This codes for CASSPVTTEAFF.

This rearrangement joins TRBV5-4 to TRBJ2-4; a possible D gene is TRBD2 (6 bases). Per germline, CDR1 SGHNT and CDR2 YYREEE (reference sequence). The CDR3 runs to 16 residues. The V end was cut by 4 bases, the J end by 6 bases, with 20 bases between. CDR3 residues: CASSLPGRGTSNIQYF. The CDR3 bases are TGTGCCAGCAGCCTCCCGGGACGGGGGACTTCAAACATTCAGTACTTC.